This T cell receptor (beta chain) was observed in a study of vaccination and CD4 T cells after COVID-19. Whole-study context: Mild disease affected under ten convalescent patients and severe disease one, all SARS-CoV-2 positive by nasal swab PCR. Six males and four females constituted the convalescent cohort, two of whom were Hispanic.

The treatment is: roughly ten-day PBMC culture with coronavirus spike peptide pools or control peptides (ViraFEST assay). Researchers reported culturing a few million PBMCs per well with approximately 10 IU/ml IL-2 and 10 ug/ml peptide pools. The Oncomine TCR Beta short-read assay sequenced DNA from cultured CD4+ T cells. From the PCR reads, TCRdb called clonotypes with MiXCR, one entry per CDR3 protein. Found here are 8,500 to 13,000 distinct CDR3 sequences, about 20% of them singletons; the top ten hold around an eighth. The CDR3 runs to 16 residues. Germline loops: CDR1 KGHSH, CDR2 LQKENI. J gave up 3 bases and V 3 bases, and 5 bases lay outside the gene matches. This clonotype appeared a few times. The antigen remains unidentified.

The chain carries TRBV18 and TRBJ2-2; TRBD2 aligns across 9 bases. Specimen: CD4+ T cells from blood, cultured in vitro, collected after SARS-CoV-2 vaccination. The sequence was collected from a human donor who had recovered from COVID-19. The CDR3 DNA follows: TGTGCCAGCTCACCCAGCGGGAGGAGGGACACCGGGGAGCTGTTTTTT. Translated, it gives CASSPSGRRDTGELFF.